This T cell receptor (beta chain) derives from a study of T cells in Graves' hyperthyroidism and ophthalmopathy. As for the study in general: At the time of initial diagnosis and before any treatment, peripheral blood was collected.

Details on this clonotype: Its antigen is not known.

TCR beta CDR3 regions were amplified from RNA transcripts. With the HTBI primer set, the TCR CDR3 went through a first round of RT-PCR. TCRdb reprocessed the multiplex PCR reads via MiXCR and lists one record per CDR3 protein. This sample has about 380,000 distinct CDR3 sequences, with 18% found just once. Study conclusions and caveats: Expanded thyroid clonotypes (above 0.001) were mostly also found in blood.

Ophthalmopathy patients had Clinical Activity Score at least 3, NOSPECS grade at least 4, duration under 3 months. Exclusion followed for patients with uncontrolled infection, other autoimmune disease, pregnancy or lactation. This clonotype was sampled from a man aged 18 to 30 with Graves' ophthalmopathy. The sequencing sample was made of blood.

CDR3: CSARGQEANEKLFF. The CDR3 DNA follows: TGCAGTGCTAGAGGACAGGAGGCGAATGAAAAACTGTTTTTT. This rearrangement joins TRBV20-1 to TRBJ1-4, with D perhaps TRBD1 (6 bases). The CDR3 consists of 14 residues. Per germline, CDR1 DFQATT and CDR2 SNEGSKA (reference sequence). V lost 1 base and J 5 bases, leaving 11 bases between the germline ends.